The 5 T cell receptor beta chains listed next were all sequenced from one sample in a study of human T cells and chemical hapten exposure. Each CDR3 protein is one row after TCRdb ran MiXCR on the RACE reads. This sample has fewer than 150,000 distinct CDR3 sequences; roughly 10% occur once, and the top ten carry 1.4%. Time point specified: patch test 2, 6 weeks after DPC sensitization. Treatment defined: therapeutic diphenylcyclopropenone sensitization with weekly scalp DPC. The sample consisted of whole blood, taken in connection with sensitization to the hapten diphenylcyclopropenone (DPC). Receptor source: a woman aged 45-65 years with alopecia areata. Some clones in this sample may be carry-over from other donors' samples.

This clonotype was seen many times. This chain links TRBV5-4 with TRBJ2-2; no clear D gene. This CDR3 has 14 residues. V lost 3 bases and J 7 bases, leaving 13 bases between the germline ends. CDR1 and CDR2 from the germline V gene are SGHNT and YYREEE (reference sequence). DNA for the CDR3: TGTGCCAGCAGCTATCGGAGCCTAAACGGGGAGCTGTTTTTT. It codes for CASSYRSLNGELFF.

This chain links TRBV29-1 with TRBJ2-3; D is undetermined. Germline V gene data show CDR1 as SQVTM and CDR2 as ANQGSEA. V gave up 3 bases and J gave up 5 bases, with 12 bases separating them. The CDR3 covers 13 residues. The CDR3 coding sequence is TGCAGCGTTGACCAGGTGGCCGGAGATACGCAGTATTTT. As protein: CSVDQVAGDTQYF.

This clonotype has only a few counts. The chain has TRBV21-1 and TRBJ2-2; the D call in the table, TRBD2, was not verified against the DNA. TRBV21-1 is a recognized pseudogene. This CDR3 contains 20 residues. CDR3 amino acids: CASSKAGTSGLGLNTGELFF. The CDR3 region has the DNA TGTGCCAGCAGCAAAGCGGGGACTAGCGGTCTGGGTCTGAACACCGGGGAGCTGTTTTTT.

The CDR3 protein is CASSLRGSDTYF. The CDR3 DNA follows: TGTGCCAGCAGTTTACGGGGTTCGGATACGTACTTC. The chain joins TRBV27 to TRBJ2-7; tentative D call: TRBD2 (5 bases). Germline V gene lookup returns CDR1 MNHEY and CDR2 SMNVEV (reference sequence). CDR3 size: 12 residues. V shed 2 bases and J shed 12 bases, with 14 bases lying between them.

The V call is TRBV29-1, the J call TRBJ1-4; tentative D call: TRBD1 (5 bases). V lost 1 base, J lost 7 bases, and 16 bases lay in between. Germline lookup yields CDR1 SQVTM and CDR2 ANQGSEA. The CDR3 runs 15 residues. The CDR3 sequence is CSVEASRRGSEKLFF. CDR3 nucleotide sequence: TGCAGCGTTGAAGCCTCGAGGAGGGGAAGTGAAAAACTGTTTTTT.